This T cell receptor (beta chain) was captured in a study of blood T cell repertoires in COVID-19 (dated by TCRdb to about 2020). General notes on the study: Collaborator samples came from the United States, Italy and Spain and covered acute and convalescent phases of COVID-19. The prospective study material was composed of cDNA or gDNA derived from T cells, B-cell-depleted T cells, or PBMCs. Deeply sampled blood TCRbeta repertoires from subjects exposed to, actively infected with, or recovered from COVID-19 were included in the dataset. A freely available public database, intended as a resource for researchers studying the immune response to SARS-CoV-2, is where the repertoires were released. The samples were drawn from the first 160 participants of the ongoing ImmuneRACE study and from 1,254 subjects provided by 6 global collaborators. A de-identified subject ID, COVID-19 status, age in years and sex were almost always included in the sample metadata. HLA class I and class II types, where available, came from metadata supplied by the sample provider rather than from assay-based typing. Broader findings and caveats from the paper: Clinical and demographic metadata were provided uncurated, with the amount varying by source and participant.

The immunoSEQ Assay, a bias-controlled multiplex PCR, was used to amplify TCRbeta CDR3 regions from genomic DNA. In the source study's methods: Nucleated cell counts per sample were estimated from amplification of reference gene primers within the assay. To quantify the absolute abundance of each unique TCRbeta CDR3 rearrangement, sequence reads were collapsed and filtered. For each sample, productive Simpson clonality was calculated by taking the square root of Simpson's diversity index across productive rearrangements. TCRdb retrieved this table from immuneACCESS and kept in-frame rearrangements only. Not all clones are present; in checked studies, unresolved V genes account for under half, and no reason is known for the remainder. That table gives V, J and clone size, and the DNA gave D and trimming. The sample table contains about 200,000 clones; only one count was recorded for 75% to 90% of them. 5.1% of the sample is held by the ten biggest clonotypes.

Concerning this clone itself: Its antigen target is currently unknown. Base qualities are not recorded, but no much larger clone differs from it by a single base.

Whole blood was collected in K2EDTA tubes by collaborating institutions according to the institutions' own protocols. For TCRbeta analysis, collaborators shipped samples as frozen whole blood, isolated PBMCs, or DNA extracted from either of those sample types. The CDR3, cysteine through phenylalanine, is 16 amino acids long. CDR3 DNA only is kept here, 48 bases in frame from base 1. The junction shows trimming of 1 base on V and 5 bases on J, and the gene matches do not reach 9 bases of it. CDR1 KGHDR and CDR2 SFDVKD are derived from the germline V gene. The receptor's source is a human donor in a cohort sampled during active COVID-19. Sequencing was carried out using peripheral blood. The V and J segments used are TRBV24-1 and TRBJ2-5, and 7 junctional nucleotides match TRBD2. The sequence in DNA is TGTGCCACCAGTGATTTAGGAGGGAGGGCCGGCGAGACCCAGTACTTC. Its product reads: CATSDLGGRAGETQYF.